The rows below give T cell receptor beta chains drawn from one sample of a study of radiation and T cells in renal cell carcinoma. Using immunoSEQ multiplex PCR, the repertoire was profiled, and TCRdb retains in-frame clones only, with some absent. This table holds roughly 130,000 clones, roughly 88% found once. The sequencing here drew on blood, taken from a patient whose treatment included radiotherapy and nephrectomy. The receptors were gathered from a woman in her fifties or sixties with renal cell carcinoma. The CDR3 runs from the conserved cysteine through the conserved F or W. Fields, in order: V gene, CDR3 protein.

TRBV6-1 CASSDNSARGVRETQYF
TRBV7-3 CASSLSGGAYNEQFF
TRBV6-6 CASRPQGKKSNQPQHF
TRBV30 CAWSVRVQQFF
TRBV10-3 CAISVDRVTEAFF
TRBV11-3 CASSFSTVNEQFF
TRBV14 CASRGDSGETQYF
TRBV19 CASSPGQGGYEQYF
TRBV14 CASSGRLSFYGYTF
TRBV6-6 CASSPPPGEMVYGYTF
TRBV7-2 CASSPQRNQPQHF
TRBV7-8 CASSLRRQGVGETQYF
TRBV7-9 CASRGAGSKTYEQYF
TRBV7-9 CASSPRTSGGGYLPYEQYF
TRBV9 CASSLTDNSPLHF
TRBV19 CASSIVVQGNQPQHF
TRBV18 CASSPRDSMNTEAFF
TRBV9 CASSVSVGGTEAFF
TRBV28 CASRTAGNTIYF
TRBV19 CASSVGLEQPQHF
TRBV4-1 CASSQQAGGPDEQYF
TRBV9 CASSLGLAGGLSGELFF
TRBV14 CASSFRDGNSPLHF
TRBV30 CAWSVEAPRATGTGELFF
TRBV7-2 CASSLNPTDQPQHF
TRBV29-1 CSVERSYEQYF
TRBV4-3 CASSQGSQGIYEQYF
TRBV12-5 CASGTPESGVDF
TRBV5-1 CASSFGGLYGYTF
TRBV6-1 CASSEPPPRMNTGELFF
TRBV2 CASSDDDYEQYF